This is a list of T cell receptor beta chains from one sample in a study of blood T cell repertoires in COVID-19. Using immunoSEQ multiplex PCR, the repertoire was profiled, and TCRdb retains in-frame clones only, with some absent. The sample has about 130,000 clones; roughly 84% are singletons. Source material: peripheral blood. The receptors were gathered from a woman aged 25-40 years who had recovered from COVID-19. The conserved cysteine and the conserved F or W are not part of the CDR3 here. Fields, in order: CDR3 protein, V gene, D gene, clone size. A D gene is named only where the DNA matches it firmly. Some rows mark clone size as missing; the rest say once, few, many or name a class of expanded clone.

CDR3 protein: ASSRGGLYEQY
V gene: TRBV27
D gene: .
clone size: .

CDR3 protein: ASTSLAITGETNTDTQY
V gene: TRBV2
D gene: .
clone size: .

CDR3 protein: ASSLKGVSSEQY
V gene: TRBV5-4
D gene: .
clone size: .

CDR3 protein: ASRGGPQNQPQH
V gene: TRBV6-6
D gene: .
clone size: .

CDR3 protein: ASSDLLAGGLTDTQY
V gene: TRBV25-1
D gene: TRBD2
clone size: .

CDR3 protein: ATRPGTGSYNEQF
V gene: TRBV19
D gene: TRBD1
clone size: .

CDR3 protein: ASSIEARGYGYT
V gene: TRBV19
D gene: .
clone size: .

CDR3 protein: ASSLVSKASSYEQY
V gene: TRBV5-6
D gene: .
clone size: .

CDR3 protein: SVRSTTNTGELF
V gene: TRBV29-1
D gene: .
clone size: few

CDR3 protein: ASSPGRTGEQY
V gene: TRBV19
D gene: .
clone size: .

CDR3 protein: ASSPDRAGGNTIY
V gene: TRBV6-5
D gene: TRBD1
clone size: .

CDR3 protein: ASSYSGQRLD
V gene: TRBV6-5
D gene: .
clone size: .

CDR3 protein: ASTLDRANTEAF
V gene: TRBV2
D gene: TRBD1
clone size: once

CDR3 protein: ASRRDRATEAF
V gene: TRBV27
D gene: TRBD1
clone size: few

CDR3 protein: ASSPDGEGNTIY
V gene: TRBV5-6
D gene: .
clone size: .

CDR3 protein: ASTKGGSGGYT
V gene: TRBV6-5
D gene: .
clone size: .

CDR3 protein: SVQGWTNEKLF
V gene: TRBV29-1
D gene: .
clone size: .

CDR3 protein: ASSQVEQGLGTQY
V gene: TRBV23-1
D gene: TRBD1
clone size: .

CDR3 protein: SVEDIVSGTEAF
V gene: TRBV29-1
D gene: .
clone size: .

CDR3 protein: ASSEGDNQPQH
V gene: TRBV6-4
D gene: .
clone size: .

CDR3 protein: ASSIELRKPQH
V gene: TRBV19
D gene: .
clone size: .

CDR3 protein: ASSVGTALSTDTQY
V gene: TRBV11-2
D gene: TRBD1
clone size: .

CDR3 protein: ASSPPRRGGGELF
V gene: TRBV18
D gene: .
clone size: .

CDR3 protein: ASSATGTGYEKLF
V gene: TRBV27
D gene: TRBD1
clone size: .

CDR3 protein: ATSNVRVGNQPQH
V gene: TRBV15
D gene: .
clone size: once

CDR3 protein: ASSEDRVPQETQY
V gene: TRBV2
D gene: .
clone size: .

CDR3 protein: ASSPTGPNQPQH
V gene: TRBV5-1
D gene: .
clone size: .

CDR3 protein: ASGSGEGETQY
V gene: TRBV12-5
D gene: TRBD2
clone size: .

CDR3 protein: ASSSRQNTEAF
V gene: TRBV7-9
D gene: .
clone size: .

CDR3 protein: ASNRQNSNYGYT
V gene: TRBV6-6
D gene: .
clone size: .

CDR3 protein: ASSQESGIYYGYT
V gene: TRBV4-2
D gene: .
clone size: .

CDR3 protein: ASSLSLTNTGELF
V gene: TRBV5-6
D gene: .
clone size: once

CDR3 protein: ASSLPATGNEQY
V gene: TRBV28
D gene: TRBD1
clone size: .

CDR3 protein: ASSPRGTGRAEQY
V gene: TRBV6-5
D gene: TRBD1
clone size: .

CDR3 protein: ASSSLKGSDEQF
V gene: TRBV6-4
D gene: .
clone size: .

CDR3 protein: SGQNTEAF
V gene: TRBV29-1
D gene: .
clone size: .

CDR3 protein: ASRFSGTSMGDEQF
V gene: TRBV5-1
D gene: TRBD2
clone size: .

CDR3 protein: ASSSNPGQVETQY
V gene: TRBV5-4
D gene: TRBD1
clone size: .

CDR3 protein: ASSDQGFEQY
V gene: TRBV10-2
D gene: .
clone size: once

CDR3 protein: ASSLQGSIYGYT
V gene: TRBV5-4
D gene: TRBD1
clone size: .

CDR3 protein: ASTEGRYSNQPQH
V gene: TRBV19
D gene: .
clone size: .

CDR3 protein: ASSHPLGLAGDNEQF
V gene: TRBV4-1
D gene: TRBD2
clone size: .

CDR3 protein: ASSDPGDMNTEAF
V gene: TRBV2
D gene: .
clone size: .

CDR3 protein: ASSVTTDYGYT
V gene: TRBV19
D gene: .
clone size: .

CDR3 protein: ASSKTRTGNTYEQY
V gene: TRBV19
D gene: TRBD1
clone size: .

CDR3 protein: ASSLVGRGTDTQY
V gene: TRBV7-9
D gene: .
clone size: .

CDR3 protein: ASTGGYAEAF
V gene: TRBV6-5
D gene: .
clone size: once

CDR3 protein: ASSTRDSYEQY
V gene: TRBV9
D gene: TRBD1
clone size: .